Below, one T cell receptor (beta chain) is given with its context. This clone came up once. Its antigen remains undetermined. No base-level quality is on record; no much larger clone is a single base apart. After around ten days of culture, CD4+ T cells were isolated with the EasySep CD4+ T cell isolation kit. PCR-confirmed SARS-CoV-2 infection had occurred in convalescent patients between March and December 2020, before the Alpha, Beta and Delta variants emerged in the United States. Half of the culture medium was replaced with fresh IL-2-containing medium on days 3 and 7. Each peptide stimulation condition was cultured in triplicate wells unless otherwise noted. Using Ficoll-Paque Plus gradient centrifugation, PBMC were separated from whole blood and then either used fresh or cryopreserved at -140C. Genomic DNA was extracted from cultured CD4+ T cells with the QIAamp micro DNA kit. This entry belongs to a study of vaccination effects on CD4 cells after COVID-19 (dated by TCRdb to 2021 to 2024). Regarding the research as a whole: In the ViraFEST assay, PBMC were stimulated with viral peptide pools, and antigen-specific CD4+ T cell clonotypes were then identified by expansion using TCR sequencing. Cultures from other donors in the study were sequenced with the Oncomine TCR Beta short-read assay on an Illumina iSeq 100. Each participant got two doses of an mRNA SARS-CoV-2 vaccine, either BNT162b2 or mRNA-1273. Pre-vaccine samples from two convalescent patients were drawn 16 days and one week before the first dose, 142 and 148 days after COVID-19 diagnosis. SARS-CoV-2 spike-specific CD4+ TCR repertoires were compared before and after mRNA vaccination in COVID-19 convalescent patients and in infection-naive vaccine recipients. A total of nine to ten COVID-19 convalescent patients and 4 SARS-CoV-2-naive healthy vaccine recipients were included in the full study. Approximately 2 million PBMC per well were cultured in IMDM with about 5% human AB serum, roughly 10 IU/ml IL-2 and gentamicin, plus 10 ug/ml peptides.

Library preparation used the immunoSEQ multiplex PCR assay. DNA from the CD4+ T cells that had been cultured and isolated underwent TCR beta CDR3 sequencing. Per the source publication's procedure: Non-productive TCR sequences were removed and reads were trimmed to the CDR3 region, keeping CDR3s of at least 7 amino acids. Antigen-specific clonotypes were identified using the MANAFEST web app by comparison of expansion in peptide wells against reference cultures. For clones to be considered positive, expansion at FDR<0.05 versus reference and all other wells, an odds ratio above 5, and a frequency above 0.1% in two replicate wells were required. Cross-reactive clonotypes were defined as significantly expanded in SARS-CoV-2 spike wells and in at least one common cold coronavirus spike condition. Levenshtein distance calculated with the stringdist R package was used to assess CDR3 similarity, and unrooted trees were constructed with ape in R 3.6.1. TCRdb took this table from immuneACCESS and kept in-frame rearrangements with V and J called. Such tables lack part of the clones; where checked against another copy, unresolved V genes explain under half of the gap, and the rest is unexplained. The D gene and trimming were derived from the DNA, and the V and J assignments and clone size from that table. The sample table records about 47,000 clones; about 80% of these occur just once. The ten largest make up about an eighth of the sample.

The paper as a whole reports these results and caveats: Clones induced by infection and clones induced by vaccination both contracted markedly at late timepoints after vaccination, which fits with T cell responses waning over time. For convalescent patients, new clones induced by the vaccine made up most of the post-vaccine spike-reactive repertoire, and these new clones were largely distinct from the clones induced by infection. The study was limited by a small number of convalescent patients, and early post-infection timepoints were lacking.

Sequencing was performed on CD4+ T cells from PBMCs cultured without peptide, taken before COVID-19 vaccination. The origin of this receptor is a human donor who had a prior SARS-CoV-2 infection.

The DNA reads as follows: TGTGCCAGCCAAATGTTAGATCAGCCCCAGCATTTT. The encoded protein is CASQMLDQPQHF. The sequence links TRBV6-6 to TRBJ1-5, with the D segment identity uncertain. From a lookup of the germline V gene (reference sequence), CDR1 and CDR2 are MNHNY and SVGAGI. V and J are truncated by 8 bases and 5 bases respectively, leaving an intervening sequence of 10 bases. The CDR3 covers 12 residues, taking in both the cysteine and the phenylalanine. Only the CDR3 DNA is retained, 36 bases long and in frame from the first base.